Shown below are 26 T cell receptor beta chains from a single sample sequenced in a study of early T cells in non-severe SARS-CoV-2 infection. TCRdb re-called the 5' RACE reads through MiXCR, storing one row per CDR3 protein. The sample consists of 50,000 to 65,000 distinct CDR3 sequences, around 13% of them appearing once. Material for sequencing was whole blood. These receptor sequences come from an adult who was a healthcare worker with PCR-confirmed SARS-CoV-2 infection or an uninfected control (not recorded which).

This clonotype was counted many times. CDR3 sequence: CASSQVLSPSNYGYTF. CDR3 DNA: TGTGCCAGCAGCCAAGTCTTGTCCCCCTCTAACTATGGCTACACCTTC. The chain carries TRBV4-2 and TRBJ1-2; D uncertain. Trimming cost V 1 base and J 0 bases, with 12 bases left between them. The CDR3 is 16 amino acids. Germline CDR1 is LGHNA and CDR2 is YNFKEQ.

Ten or more counts support this clonotype. The chain joins TRBV3-1 to TRBJ2-2, with D possibly TRBD2 on 7 matching bases. The CDR3 length is 15 residues. V was clipped by 5 bases and J by 1 base, with 11 bases between them. Per germline, CDR1 LGHDT and CDR2 YNNKEL (reference sequence). The CDR3 here is CASSSGGGNTGELFF. The CDR3 region has the DNA TGTGCCAGCAGCTCGGGGGGCGGGAACACCGGGGAGCTGTTTTTT.

This clonotype was seen more than once but under ten times. The chain couples TRBV5-1 to TRBJ2-7; 9 nucleotides line up with TRBD1. CDR3 length: 14 amino acids. The trim removed 4 bases at V and 4 bases at J, leaving 6 bases unmatched. Germline-derived CDR1 and CDR2 are SGHRS and YFSETQ. The CDR3 region is CASSPGQGLYEQYF. CDR3 nucleotide sequence: TGCGCCAGCAGCCCGGGACAGGGCCTTTACGAGCAGTACTTC.

This clonotype has just a few counts. Here the CDR3 DNA reads TGTGCCAGCACCCCCCAACAGGGGATGAACACTGAAGCTTTCTTT. Translating gives CASTPQQGMNTEAFF. The V call is TRBV25-1, the J call TRBJ1-1; 7 positions agree with TRBD1. With V trimmed by 7 bases and J by 0 bases, 8 bases remained unmatched. Germline CDR1 reads MGHDK; CDR2 reads SYGVNS. CDR3 length: 15 amino acids.

V usage is TRBV11-1 and J usage is TRBJ1-1, with a possible D match to TRBD1 (5 bases). The CDR3 has 13 residues. The V end was cut by 3 bases, the J end by 5 bases, with 10 bases between. Germline V gene sequence: CDR1 SGHAT, CDR2 FQDESV (reference sequence). Here the CDR3 DNA reads TGTGCCAGCAGCTTGGGGGGAGCAACTGAAGCTTTCTTT. It is translated as CASSLGGATEAFF.

This chain uses TRBV29-1 with TRBJ1-2; D is possibly TRBD1 (5 bases). There are 13 residues in the CDR3. Germline V gene sequence: CDR1 SQVTM, CDR2 ANQGSEA. Trimming left V 4 bases short and J 6 bases short, with 15 bases between. CDR3 protein: CSVVGAGKDGYTF. DNA of the CDR3: TGCAGCGTTGTAGGGGCAGGGAAGGATGGCTACACCTTC.

This clonotype was counted between two and nine times. DNA for the CDR3: TGCGCCAGCAGCGCCCCAGAGACCGGGGAGCTGTTTTTT. It specifies CASSAPETGELFF. The J gene is TRBJ2-2, the V gene TRBV5-1; D unclear. The germline gives CDR1 SGHRS, CDR2 YFSETQ. This CDR3 is built from 13 residues. The V end lost 4 bases, the J end lost 5 bases, and 9 bases lay between the germline ends. Full variable domain (outside the CDR3, taken from reference TRBV5-1 and TRBJ2-2): KAGVTQTPRYLIKTRGQQVTLSCSPISGHRSVSWYQQTPGQGLQFLFEYFSETQRNKGNFPGRFSGRQFSNSRSEMNVSTLELGDSALYLCASSAPETGELFFGEGSRLTVL.

The table lists this clonotype with a few counts. This chain uses TRBV5-5 with TRBJ2-7; 12 bases are a match to TRBD1. Germline-derived CDR1 and CDR2 are SGHKS and YYEKEE (reference sequence). J was trimmed by 7 bases and V by 4 bases; bases with no gene match: 9. CDR3 size: 15 residues. The CDR3: CASSPAGQGAWEQYF. In DNA, the CDR3 is TGTGCCAGCAGCCCGGCGGGACAGGGGGCGTGGGAGCAGTACTTC.

CDR3 sequence reads: CAITQDRMNTEAFF. The CDR3 coding sequence is TGTGCCATCACCCAAGACAGGATGAACACTGAAGCTTTCTTT. J is TRBJ1-1 and V is TRBV10-3; a weak D match, TRBD1 (6 bases). This CDR3 is built from 14 residues. The V gene lost 7 bases and the J gene lost 0 bases, with 12 bases spanning the gap. Germline assignment: CDR1 ENHRY and CDR2 SYGVKD.

The J gene is TRBJ2-7, the V gene TRBV7-6, with D perhaps TRBD1 (6 bases). The CDR3 runs to 16 residues. Germline V CDR1 and CDR2: SGHVS, FNYEAQ. V was clipped by 0 bases and J by 5 bases, with 17 bases between them. This chain's CDR3 is CASSLAVQGFVDEQYF. CDR3 sequence (DNA): TGTGCCAGCAGCTTAGCAGTGCAGGGGTTTGTCGACGAGCAGTACTTC.

This clonotype was counted at least ten times. This chain links TRBV7-2 with TRBJ2-4, with TRBD1 identical over 7 bases. The CDR3 length is 13 residues. Germline V gene lookup returns CDR1 SGHTA and CDR2 FQGNSA. V was clipped by 1 base and J by 15 bases; unmatched bases: 9. CDR3 in amino acids: CASSLEDRAGRYF. The DNA of the CDR3 is TGTGCCAGCAGCTTAGAAGACAGGGCGGGTCGGTACTTC.

This chain connects TRBV2 to TRBJ2-7, with D unresolved. The germline gives CDR1 SNHLY, CDR2 FYNNEI. CDR3 length: 11 residues. Trimming removed 8 bases from V and 0 bases from J, with 5 bases in between. The CDR3 nucleotides read TGTGCCAGCGGAAGCTCCTACGAGCAGTACTTC. Translation gives CASGSSYEQYF. The full variable domain, rest sourced from reference TRBV2 and TRBJ2-7, is EPEVTQTPSHQVTQMGQEVILRCVPISNHLYFYWYRQILGQKVEFLVSFYNNEISEKSEIFDDQFSVERPDGSNFTLKIRSTKLEDSAMYFCASGSSYEQYFGPGTRLTVT.

About this clonotype itself: It is unclear where the CDR3 begins or ends on the DNA, so no DNA is shown, and the CDR3 is as TCRdb lists it. The chain links TRBV3-1 to TRBJ2-1; the D call in the table, TRBD1, was not verified against the DNA. The germline V gene has CDR1 LGHDT and CDR2 YNNKEL (reference sequence). From its first to its last residue, the CDR3 has 23 amino acids. The CDR3 here is CASSPNPGQGGMSSSSGGNEQFF.

This clonotype was seen a handful of times. The junction departs from the called germline gene at one end, perhaps through a read error. The gene calls are TRBV7-8 and TRBJ1-2; D is unclear. This CDR3 contains 15 residues. Germline-derived CDR1 and CDR2 are SGHVS and FQNEAQ. CDR3 sequence reads: CASSSRGGSNYGYTF. CDR3 DNA sequence: TGTGCCAGCAGCTCTCGGGGAGGTTCTAACTATGGCTATACCTTC. Full variable domain (remainder filled in from reference TRBV7-8 and TRBJ1-2): GAGVSQSPRYKVAKRGQDVALRCDPISGHVSLFWYQQALGQGPEFLTYFQNEAQLDKSGLPSDRFFAERPEGSVSTLKIQRTQQEDSAVYLCASSSRGGSNYGYTFGSGTRLTVV.

J is TRBJ2-7 and V is TRBV13; 7 bases agree with TRBD1. The last part of the DNA fits TRBJ2-1 better; the J call may be wrong. Germline-derived CDR1 and CDR2 are PRHDT and FYEKMQ (reference sequence). CDR3 length equals 16 residues. The CDR3 reads CASSRRQGASSYEQFF. CDR3 sequence (DNA): TGTGCCAGCAGCCGAAGACAGGGTGCCAGCTCCTACGAGCAGTTCTTC.

This clonotype was seen only a few times. J is TRBJ2-5 and V is TRBV21-1; the table assigns TRBD1, which was not confirmed against the DNA. TRBV21-1 is deemed a pseudogene. The CDR3 contains 16 residues. Here the CDR3 DNA reads TGTGCCAGCAGCATCCGGACAGGGGTGTACCAAGAGACCCAGTACTTC. It translates to CASSIRTGVYQETQYF.

This clonotype was detected only a few times. The genes are TRBV2 and TRBJ1-6; a weak D match, TRBD1 (6 bases). Trimming pared 6 bases from V and 7 bases from J, leaving 13 bases between. This CDR3 has 14 residues. Germline assignment: CDR1 SNHLY and CDR2 FYNNEI. The CDR3 DNA reads TGTGCCAGCAGGCTTGAGGGACAAAATTCACCCCTCCACTTT. The encoded protein is CASRLEGQNSPLHF.

The chain has TRBV6-5 and TRBJ1-5, with TRBD1 identical over 7 bases. The CDR3 loop spans 14 amino acids. Unmatched junction bases numbered 8, after V lost 6 bases and J lost 6 bases. Germline lookup yields CDR1 MNHEY and CDR2 SVGAGI. For the CDR3, the DNA is TGTGCCAGCAGGGAAACAGGGGTTTCTCAGCCCCAGCATTTT. This translates into CASRETGVSQPQHF.

Only a few counts were recorded for this clonotype. The rearrangement joins TRBV30 to TRBJ1-1; D is uncertain. V was pared by 4 bases and J by 7 bases, with 4 bases between. Germline V gene sequence: CDR1 GTSNPN, CDR2 SVGIG (reference sequence). This CDR3 has 9 amino acids. The CDR3 nucleotides are TGTGCCTGGACGGATGAAGCTTTCTTT. Translation: CAWTDEAFF.

In this sample, this clonotype turned up a few times. This chain links TRBV3-1 with TRBJ2-1, with 7 positions matching TRBD1. In germline, CDR1 is LGHDT, CDR2 YNNKEL (reference sequence). J lost 9 bases, V lost 5 bases, and 7 bases had no gene match. The CDR3 runs 13 residues. CDR3 sequence: CASSGDSSFEQFF. The CDR3 DNA follows: TGTGCCAGCAGCGGGGACAGTTCTTTTGAGCAGTTCTTC.

This clonotype appeared a few times. This sequence joins TRBV3-1 and TRBJ1-2, with 7 bases that match TRBD1. There are 14 residues in the CDR3. The V gene's germline CDR1 is LGHDT and CDR2 YNNKEL (reference sequence). V trimming: 3 bases; J trimming: 1 base; junction bases outside the gene matches: 2. The CDR3 bases are TGTGCCAGCAGCCAGGGGACAGTTAACTATGGCTACACCTTC. Protein sequence: CASSQGTVNYGYTF.

This clonotype appeared a few times. J is TRBJ2-5 and V is TRBV29-1; a weak D match, TRBD2 (6 bases). CDR1 is SQVTM and CDR2 is ANQGSEA in the germline V gene. V was trimmed by 7 bases and J by 3 bases, leaving 6 bases between them. The CDR3 extends over 10 amino acids. The CDR3 loop reads CSGLEETQYF. The CDR3 region has the DNA TGCAGCGGACTAGAAGAGACCCAGTACTTC. The complete variable domain, with remaining parts taken from reference TRBV29-1 and TRBJ2-5, reads SAVISQKPSRDICQRGTSLTIQCQVDSQVTMMFWYRQQPGQSLTLIATANQGSEATYESGFVIDKFPISRPNLTFSTLTVSNMSPEDSSIYLCSGLEETQYFGPGTRLLVL.

The gene calls are TRBV2 and TRBJ2-7; D tentatively reads TRBD1 or TRBD2 (5 bases each). CDR1 and CDR2 from the germline V gene are SNHLY and FYNNEI. V gave up 8 bases and J gave up 2 bases, with 13 bases separating them. The CDR3 is 13 amino acids. CDR3 region: CASRRGAPYEQYF. The CDR3 nucleotides read TGTGCCAGCCGGAGAGGGGCTCCCTACGAGCAGTACTTC.

Many counts were recorded for this clonotype. The chain links TRBV10-2 to TRBJ2-5; perhaps TRBD1 as D (5 bases). V lost 8 bases and J lost 3, with 13 bases in between. The CDR3 runs 13 residues. CDR1 and CDR2 from the germline V gene are WSHSY and SAAADI. The CDR3 region is CASGRTFEETQYF. The CDR3, as DNA: TGCGCCAGCGGACGGACATTTGAAGAGACCCAGTACTTC.

The chain has TRBV5-1 and TRBJ2-5, with D unclear. Germline lookup yields CDR1 SGHRS and CDR2 YFSETQ. V shed 0 bases and J shed 2 bases, with 11 bases lying between them. The CDR3 is 15 residues long. CDR3 in amino acids: CASSLANPWQETQYF. The CDR3 region has the DNA TGCGCCAGCAGCTTGGCAAACCCGTGGCAAGAGACCCAGTACTTC.

The V and J genes are TRBV4-2 and TRBJ1-1; a possible D gene is TRBD1 (6 bases). CDR1 LGHNA and CDR2 YNFKEQ come from the germline V gene. This CDR3 is built from 14 residues. V dropped 3 bases and J dropped 4 bases, with 12 bases sitting between them. CDR3 loop: CASSHFGRGTEAFF. The CDR3 DNA reads as TGTGCCAGCAGCCACTTTGGCAGGGGCACTGAAGCTTTCTTT.